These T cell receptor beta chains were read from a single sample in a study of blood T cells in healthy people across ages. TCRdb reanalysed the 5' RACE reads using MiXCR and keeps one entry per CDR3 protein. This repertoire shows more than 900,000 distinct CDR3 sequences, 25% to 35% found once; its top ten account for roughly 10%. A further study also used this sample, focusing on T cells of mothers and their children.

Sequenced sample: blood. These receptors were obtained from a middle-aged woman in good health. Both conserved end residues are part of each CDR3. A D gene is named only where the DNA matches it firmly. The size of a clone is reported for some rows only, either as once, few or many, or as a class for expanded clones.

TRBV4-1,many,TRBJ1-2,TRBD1,TGCGCCAGCAGCCATGGGCGAGGGCAGGGGGCGCGGGGCTATGGCTACACCTTC,CASSHGRGQGARGYGYTF
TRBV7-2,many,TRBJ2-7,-,TGTGCCAGCAGCCTAGGGCTGCTCGGCGAGCAGTACTTC,CASSLGLLGEQYF
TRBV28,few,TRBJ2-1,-,TGTGCCAGCAGTCCACTTTACCCGGGTGAGCAGTTCTTC,CASSPLYPGEQFF
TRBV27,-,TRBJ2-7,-,TGTACCAGCAGTTTGCGGCCGACCAACTACGAGCAGTACTTC,CTSSLRPTNYEQYF
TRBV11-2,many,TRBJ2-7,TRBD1,TGTGCCAGCAGCCCTTCCGGGACAGGGGACACCTACGAGCAGTACTTC,CASSPSGTGDTYEQYF
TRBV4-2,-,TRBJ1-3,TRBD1,TGTGCCAGCAGCCATGCCAGCGGACAGGGCGGAAACACCATATATTTT,CASSHASGQGGNTIYF
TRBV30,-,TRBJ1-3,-,TGTGCCTGGAGTGTCCTGGGAAGCTACTCTGGAAACACCATATATTTT,CAWSVLGSYSGNTIYF
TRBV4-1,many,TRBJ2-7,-,TGCGCCAGCAGCCAAGATCTTATGGGGGCCCTTGAGCAGTACTTC,CASSQDLMGALEQYF
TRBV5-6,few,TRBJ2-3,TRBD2,TGTGCCAGCAGCGGGAGGTATAGCGGGGGCACAGATACGCAGTATTTT,CASSGRYSGGTDTQYF
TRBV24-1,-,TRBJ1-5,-,TGTGCCACCAGTGCGAAAGGGTGGAGGCAGCCCCAGCATTTT,CATSAKGWRQPQHF
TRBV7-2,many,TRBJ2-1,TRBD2,TGTGCCAGCAGCTTAGTGGGACTAGCGGGGTTCGATGAGCAGTTCTTC,CASSLVGLAGFDEQFF
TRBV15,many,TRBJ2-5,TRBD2,TGTGCCACCTCATGGGGGGGAGAGACCCAGTACTTC,CATSWGGETQYF
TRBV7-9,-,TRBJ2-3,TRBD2,TGTGCCAGCAGCAAGCGGACTAGCGGGGGGTTGGTTGATACGCAGTATTTT,CASSKRTSGGLVDTQYF
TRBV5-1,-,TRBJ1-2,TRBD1,TGCGCCAGCAGCTTAATAGGACAGGAGAGATATGGCTACACCTTC,CASSLIGQERYGYTF
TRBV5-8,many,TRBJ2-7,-,TGTGCCAGCATCACCACGCAGGGCGGGGGCCCCTACGAGCAGTACTTC,CASITTQGGGPYEQYF
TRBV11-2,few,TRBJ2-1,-,TGTGCCAGCAGCTTAGATAGCGTGGGGGATGAGCAGTTCTTC,CASSLDSVGDEQFF
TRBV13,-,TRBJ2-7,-,TGTGCCAGCAGCTCGTCCCACGAGCAGTACTTC,CASSSSHEQYF
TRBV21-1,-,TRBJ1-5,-,TGTGCCAGCAGCCCAAAGCGTGGAGAGGTAGATCAGCCCCAGCATTTT,CASSPKRGEVDQPQHF
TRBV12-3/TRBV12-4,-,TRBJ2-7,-,TGTGCCACCTCGCTCACACAGGGTGTCGGCCAGTACTTC,CATSLTQGVGQYF
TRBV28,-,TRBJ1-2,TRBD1,TGTGCCAGCAATCGAGGGGGACAGGGACCCTATGGCTACACCTTC,CASNRGGQGPYGYTF
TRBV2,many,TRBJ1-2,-,TGTGCCAGCAGAGCCTACAGGGAGGGCTACACCTTC,CASRAYREGYTF
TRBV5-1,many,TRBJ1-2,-,TGCGCCAGCAGCCCCTCGGGCCTACTGAGTGGCTACACCTTC,CASSPSGLLSGYTF
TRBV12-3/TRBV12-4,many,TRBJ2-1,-,TGTGCCAGCAGTGAAGACAGTTACTCCTACAATGAGCAGTTCTTC,CASSEDSYSYNEQFF
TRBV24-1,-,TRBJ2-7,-,TGTGCCACCAGTGATTTGGGACTCTACGAGCAGTACTTC,CATSDLGLYEQYF
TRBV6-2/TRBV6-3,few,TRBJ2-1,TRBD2,TGTGCCAGCAGACCCCTAGCGGCGTCCTACAATGAGCAGTTCTTC,CASRPLAASYNEQFF
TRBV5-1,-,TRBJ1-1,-,TGCGCCAGCGCTACGGGGACTGAAGCTTTCTTT,CASATGTEAFF
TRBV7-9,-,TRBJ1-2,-,TGTGCCAGCAGCTTGGGCGGAGCGACCATCTATGACTACACCTTC,CASSLGGATIYDYTF
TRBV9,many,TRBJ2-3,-,TGTGCCAGCACCCTAGGAGGGGGAATCACAGATACGCAGTATTTT,CASTLGGGITDTQYF
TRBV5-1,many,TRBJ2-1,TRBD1,TGCGCCAGCAGCCCCTGGGACAGGGGGTACAATGAGCAGTTCTTC,CASSPWDRGYNEQFF
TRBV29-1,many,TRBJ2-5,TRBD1,TGCAGCGTTGAGCTCGGCAGGGGGGAGACCCAGTACTTC,CSVELGRGETQYF
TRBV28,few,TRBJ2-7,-,TGTGCCAGCCGACTCTACGGGCAGTACTTC,CASRLYGQYF
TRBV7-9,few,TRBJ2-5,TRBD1,TGTGCCAGCAGCCCCCCGGGACAGTTAAAAGAGACCCAGTACTTC,CASSPPGQLKETQYF
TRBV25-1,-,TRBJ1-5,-,TGTGCCAGCAGTGAATATGGCACCCATTGGCATTTT,CASSEYGTHWHF
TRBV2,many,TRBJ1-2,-,TGTGCCAGCAGTGAAGGACGGGACTATGGCTACACCTTC,CASSEGRDYGYTF
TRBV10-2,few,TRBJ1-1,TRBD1,TGCGCCAGCAGCCGGGGGCAGGGGGCACGGGACACTGAAGCTTTCTTT,CASSRGQGARDTEAFF
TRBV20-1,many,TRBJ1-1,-,TGCAGTGCTAGCGACGGGGGGTACACTGAAGCTTTCTTT,CSASDGGYTEAFF
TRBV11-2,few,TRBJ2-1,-,TGTGCCAGCAGCCTCGGGACGCTGAATGAGCAGTTCTTC,CASSLGTLNEQFF
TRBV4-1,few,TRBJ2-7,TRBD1,TGCGCCAGCAGCCAACCCACAGGGGGACACGAGCAGTACTTC,CASSQPTGGHEQYF
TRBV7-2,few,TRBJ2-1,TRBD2,TGTGCCAGCAGCCCGCGGACTAGTAATAGGAATGAGCAGTTCTTC,CASSPRTSNRNEQFF
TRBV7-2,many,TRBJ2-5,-,TGTGCCAGCACCAAGGCCCGGGGTGGGGGACAAGAGACCCAGTACTTC,CASTKARGGGQETQYF
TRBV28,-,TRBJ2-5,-,TGTGCCAGCAGCCCGGAAGTGAGAGAGACCCAGTACTTC,CASSPEVRETQYF
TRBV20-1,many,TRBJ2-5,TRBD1,TGCAGACCAGGGGGCGGGCAAGAGACCCAGTACTTC,CRPGGGQETQYF
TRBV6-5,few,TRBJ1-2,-,TGTGCCAGCAGTTCCTTGGACAGTCGTACGTACGGCTACACCTTC,CASSSLDSRTYGYTF
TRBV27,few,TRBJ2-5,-,TGTGCCAGCAGTTTCCGCGGGTCCCCAGAGACCCAGTACTTC,CASSFRGSPETQYF
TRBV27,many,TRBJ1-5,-,TGTGCCAGCAGCCGGGGGGGCCAGCCCCAGCATTTT,CASSRGGQPQHF
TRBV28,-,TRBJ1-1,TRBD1,TGTGCCAGCAGTGACAGGGCCTACACCTTTCTGAACACTGAAGCTTTCTTT,CASSDRAYTFLNTEAFF
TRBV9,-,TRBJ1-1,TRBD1,TGTGCCAGCAGCCCATCTGGACAGGGGGCCATGAACACTGAAGCTTTCTTT,CASSPSGQGAMNTEAFF
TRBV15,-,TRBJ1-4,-,TGTGCCACCAGCAGAGACAGGGATGAAAAACTGTTTTTT,CATSRDRDEKLFF
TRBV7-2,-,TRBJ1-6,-,TGTGCCAGCAGCTTATTAGAGGGTGGGTCACCCCTCCACTTT,CASSLLEGGSPLHF
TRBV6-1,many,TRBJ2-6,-,TGTGCCAGCAGTCCCCTACATCGCGCGACTGGGGCCAACGTCCTGACTTTC,CASSPLHRATGANVLTF
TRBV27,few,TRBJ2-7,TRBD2,TGTGCCAGCAGTTGGGCTAGCGGGGGGACCTACGAGCAGTACTTC,CASSWASGGTYEQYF
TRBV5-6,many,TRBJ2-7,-,TGTGCCAGCAGCTTGGCCGTCGGGGATCCGAGGGAGCAGTACTTC,CASSLAVGDPREQYF
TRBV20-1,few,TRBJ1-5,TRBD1,TGCAGTGCTAGCGGGGACAGGGGGTTACATAGCAATCAGCCCCAGCATTTT,CSASGDRGLHSNQPQHF
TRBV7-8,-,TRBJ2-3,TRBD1,TGTGCCAGCAGCTCACAAAGAGCACAGGGGGCCGATCGTCCGAGAGGGGACACATATACGCAGTATTTT,CASSSQRAQGADRPRGDTYTQYF
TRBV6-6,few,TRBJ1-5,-,TGTGCCAGCAGGCCCGGGACACCAAATCAGCCCCAGCATTTT,CASRPGTPNQPQHF
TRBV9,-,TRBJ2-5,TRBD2,TGTGCCAGCAGCGTAGGGACTAGCTACGGGACCCAGTACTTC,CASSVGTSYGTQYF
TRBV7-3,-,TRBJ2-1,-,TGTGCCAGCAGCTTACAAAAGGGTCCCTACAATGAGCAGTTCTTC,CASSLQKGPYNEQFF